These T cell receptor beta chains were read from a single sample in a study of T cell changes during pregnancy in multiple sclerosis. Method: immunoSEQ multiplex PCR; TCRdb's copy keeps in-frame clones and lacks some. The sample lists approximately 98,000 clones, about 90% occurring once. Sequencing was performed on peripheral blood, taken after pregnancy. All receptors derive from a female donor in good health, enrolled as a control in a pregnancy study. Each CDR3 is given with its conserved first and last residue. The D gene is left open where the match is weak. Not all rows give a size; the values are once, few, many and, for expanded clones, a class.

V	D	size	J	DNA	CDR3
TRBV27	TRBD2	NA	TRBJ2-4	TGTGCCAGCAGTGGGGGACTACCCACAAACATTCAGTACTTC	CASSGGLPTNIQYF
TRBV27	TRBD2	NA	TRBJ2-5	TGTGCCAGCAGTTTAGCGGGAGGAACTAAAGAGACCCAGTACTTC	CASSLAGGTKETQYF
TRBV5-1	TRBD1	NA	TRBJ1-4	TGCGCCAGCAGCACGGGACAGTATGAAAAACTGTTTTTT	CASSTGQYEKLFF
TRBV7-9	NA	NA	TRBJ2-5	TGTGCCAGCAACAAAGACTACGGGGGACAAGAGACCCAGTACTTC	CASNKDYGGQETQYF
TRBV2	NA	once	TRBJ1-4	TGTGCCAGCAGTAGGAGCCCTAATGAAAAACTGTTTTTT	CASSRSPNEKLFF
TRBV10-3	TRBD1	NA	TRBJ2-7	TGTGCCATCAGACCGACAGGGGTTATGGACGAGCAGTACTTC	CAIRPTGVMDEQYF
TRBV7-6	NA	NA	TRBJ1-1	TGTGCCAGCAGCTTATCGACCTCGGGGAACACTGAAGCTTTCTTT	CASSLSTSGNTEAFF
TRBV29-1	NA	once	TRBJ2-1	TGCAGCGTTGATGAGGACTACGGCAATGAGCAGTTCTTC	CSVDEDYGNEQFF
TRBV19	NA	NA	TRBJ1-6	TGTGCCAGCACACCGGGGGGACATAATTCACCCCTCCACTTT	CASTPGGHNSPLHF
TRBV9	NA	NA	TRBJ2-3	TGTGCCAGCAGCGTAGGATGGGCAGAGAGCACAGATACGCAGTATTTT	CASSVGWAESTDTQYF
TRBV30	NA	NA	TRBJ2-7	TGTGCCTGGAGTGTACACGCGGGTATATACGAGCAGTACTTC	CAWSVHAGIYEQYF
TRBV5-1	TRBD1	once	TRBJ2-7	TGCGCCAGCAGGGAGGACAGGGGGATTACCTACGAGCAGTACTTC	CASREDRGITYEQYF
TRBV7-9	TRBD1	NA	TRBJ2-7	TGTGCCAGCAGCTCGACAGGGATTTCCTACGAGCAGTACTTC	CASSSTGISYEQYF
TRBV14	NA	NA	TRBJ1-3	TGTGCCAGCAGACCGGGACATCGGGACACCATATATTTT	CASRPGHRDTIYF
TRBV5-6	TRBD1	NA	TRBJ1-2	TGTGCCAGCGAAACAGGGGGGGACTATGGCTACACCTTC	CASETGGDYGYTF
TRBV11-2	NA	NA	TRBJ2-5	TGTGCCAGCAGCTTAGGGGCCGGACGAGGGGGCCAAGAGACCCAGTACTTC	CASSLGAGRGGQETQYF
TRBV25-1	NA	NA	TRBJ1-5	TGTGCCAGCAGCAGGTCCGGGGATAGCAATCAGCCCCAGCATTTT	CASSRSGDSNQPQHF
TRBV7-9	TRBD1	few	TRBJ2-7	TGTGCCAGCAGCTCGGGACAGATCTACGAGCAGTACTTC	CASSSGQIYEQYF
TRBV7-9	NA	NA	TRBJ2-7	TGTGCCAGCAGCTTTGAGCTTAGCGTGGGCCACGAGCAGTACTTC	CASSFELSVGHEQYF
TRBV5-1	NA	NA	TRBJ2-6	TGCGCCAGCAGTCTGCCGGGGTCTAGTGGGGCCAACGTCCTGACTTTC	CASSLPGSSGANVLTF
TRBV7-9	TRBD1	NA	TRBJ1-5	TGTGCTACAACAGGGGGCGGCAATCAGCCCCAGCATTTT	CATTGGGNQPQHF
TRBV5-6	TRBD1	NA	TRBJ2-3	TGTGCCAGCGCGCGGGACAGGGCAAATACGCAGTATTTT	CASARDRANTQYF
TRBV29-1	TRBD2	NA	TRBJ2-1	TGCAGCGTGGGACTAGCGGGAGGGCACAATGAGCAGTTCTTC	CSVGLAGGHNEQFF
TRBV7-9	TRBD1	NA	TRBJ2-7	TGTGCCAGCAGCTTAAGGGACAGGGTTTACGAGCAGTACTTC	CASSLRDRVYEQYF
TRBV28	TRBD1	NA	TRBJ2-7	TGTGCCAGCAGTTTATCCGACGGGACAGGCCGGAACGAGCAGTACTTC	CASSLSDGTGRNEQYF
TRBV6-4	TRBD1	NA	TRBJ1-2	TGTGCCAGCAGTGACTCCGGACAGGGGTCTTATGGCTACACCTTC	CASSDSGQGSYGYTF
TRBV27	NA	NA	TRBJ1-2	TGTGCCAGCAGTCCCACAGGGAACTATGGCTACACCTTC	CASSPTGNYGYTF